The rows below give T cell receptor beta chains drawn from one sample of a study of spatial heterogeneity in lung cancer. TCRdb independently ran MiXCR on the 5' RACE reads; one entry per CDR3 protein. The table includes 800 to 1,100 distinct CDR3 sequences, more than 30% detected once. The input for sequencing was lung tumor tissue, taken at surgery. The receptors stem from a male donor with early-stage non-small cell lung cancer. The CDR3 runs from the conserved cysteine through the conserved F or W. The D gene is left open where the match is weak. A clone size is listed for some rows: how often the clone was seen (once, few, many), or a class if it is expanded.

j_gene	d_gene	abundance	v_gene	CDR3nt	CDR3aa
TRBJ1-5	.	.	TRBV6-6	TGTGCCAGCAGTTACGACCGTAAGGGACAGCCCCAGCATTTT	CASSYDRKGQPQHF
TRBJ1-6	.	few	TRBV11-2	TGTGCCAGCAGCTTAGAAAGGCCTTGGTCACCCCTCCACTTT	CASSLERPWSPLHF
TRBJ1-1	.	large	TRBV6-1	TGTGCCAGCAGTCGGGTACTTCAGAACACTGAAGCTTTCTTT	CASSRVLQNTEAFF
TRBJ2-1	.	.	TRBV5-5	TGTGCCAGCAGCTTGGCTACCGGGTACAATGAGCAGTTCTTC	CASSLATGYNEQFF
TRBJ2-1	TRBD1	once	TRBV18	TGTGCCAGCTCACCTGGACAGGGGCCCTCCTACAATGAGCAGTTCTTC	CASSPGQGPSYNEQFF
TRBJ2-7	TRBD2	few	TRBV28	TGTGCCAGCAGGTTTAGCGGGAGGGCCCGAGGGGAGCAGTACTTC	CASRFSGRARGEQYF
TRBJ2-4	TRBD1	few	TRBV28	TGTGCCAGCAGTTACATTCCGGGACAGGGCAACGGGAACATTCAGTACTTC	CASSYIPGQGNGNIQYF
TRBJ2-1	TRBD2	.	TRBV7-9	TGTGCCAGCAGCCCGAAGAGACTAGCGGGAGGGGGAAATGAGCAGTTCTTC	CASSPKRLAGGGNEQFF
TRBJ1-1	.	large	TRBV5-4	TGTGCCAGCAGTTACCCGACAGGGAACACTGAAGCTTTCTTT	CASSYPTGNTEAFF
TRBJ2-3	TRBD1	.	TRBV5-1	TGCGCCAGCACCGGAGGAGGGACAGGGGATGGAAATACGCAGTATTTT	CASTGGGTGDGNTQYF
TRBJ1-2	TRBD1	hyperexpanded	TRBV27	TGTGCCAGCAGTTCCGGGACAGGTTCGAAAGGCTACACCTTC	CASSSGTGSKGYTF
TRBJ2-7	.	medium-sized	TRBV6-5	TGTGCCAGCCGCCTTGAACACCGGGGGCCGGGGGAGCAGTACTTC	CASRLEHRGPGEQYF
TRBJ2-1	TRBD1	.	TRBV6-5	TGTGCCAGCAGTTTTTTGGGCAGGGGGAATGAGCAGTTCTTC	CASSFLGRGNEQFF
TRBJ2-7	.	.	TRBV20-1	TGCAGTGCTCCGACAGCATTTGGGTACTTC	CSAPTAFGYF
TRBJ2-7	.	large	TRBV7-2	TGTGCCAGCAGCTTAGGTTTAGGGAGCTCCTACGAGCAGTACTTC	CASSLGLGSSYEQYF
TRBJ2-1	.	medium-sized	TRBV15	TGTGCCACCGGATCCTACAATGAGCAGTTCTTC	CATGSYNEQFF
TRBJ2-5	.	.	TRBV5-1	TGCGCCAGCAGCTTGGGAACAGGGCAAGAGACCCAGTACTTC	CASSLGTGQETQYF
TRBJ2-1	.	.	TRBV7-9	TGTGCCAGCAGCCAGGGGAACAATGAGCAGTTCTTC	CASSQGNNEQFF
TRBJ2-3	TRBD1	large	TRBV20-1	TGCAGTGCTAGGCCTGGGTCGGGACAGCAAGGCACAGATACGCAGTATTTT	CSARPGSGQQGTDTQYF
TRBJ1-4	.	large	TRBV6-1	TGTGCCAGCAGAGGAGACAAGAGGGAAAAACTGTTTTTT	CASRGDKREKLFF